This passage covers 12 T cell receptor beta chains from one sample sequenced in a study of blood T cells in healthy people across ages. A second PCR of 7 to 11 cycles used a sample-barcoded 5' primer and a J-beta primer mix. TCRdb passed the 5' RACE reads through MiXCR, listing each CDR3 protein once. The sample contains around 800,000 distinct CDR3 sequences, approximately 44% of which appear only once. The sequenced material came from blood. The receptor source for this set is a man aged 55 to 70 in good health.

The rearrangement links TRBV5-1 to TRBJ1-1; D is uncertain. V lost 4 bases, J lost 6 bases, and 22 bases lay in between. The CDR3 has 16 amino acids. From germline, CDR1 is SGHRS and CDR2 YFSETQ. For the CDR3, the DNA is TGCGCCAGCAGCCTAGCCCCTGGAGCGGACGGCCCTGAAGCTTTCTTT. Encoded protein: CASSLAPGADGPEAFF.

This clonotype showed up just a few times. This chain uses TRBV5-1 with TRBJ2-1; tentatively, D is TRBD1 (6 bases). Germline V gene sequence: CDR1 SGHRS, CDR2 YFSETQ. Trimming removed 0 bases at V and 6 bases at J, with 10 bases between. The CDR3 has 14 amino acids. The DNA of the CDR3 is TGCGCCAGCAGCTTGGGTGAACAGGGCAATGAGCAGTTCTTC. Its translation is CASSLGEQGNEQFF.

In regard to this clonotype: A clone one base away is much larger, so this may be a read error. The chain combines TRBV7-9 with TRBJ1-6; 7 positions agree with TRBD1. CDR3 length: 16 residues. With V trimmed by 5 bases and J by 6 bases, 10 bases remained unmatched. Germline CDR1 reads SEHNR; CDR2 reads FQNEAQ (reference sequence). The CDR3 DNA follows: TGTGCCAGCAGCCGGATGGCAGGGGGGGCTAATTCACCCCTCCACTTT. Protein product: CASSRMAGGANSPLHF.

The rearrangement uses TRBV2 and TRBJ2-5, with D uncertain. The CDR3 totals 12 residues. The germline gives CDR1 SNHLY, CDR2 FYNNEI. The ends were cut back, 2 bases at V and 5 bases at J, with 6 bases in the middle. CDR3 loop: CASSELAETQYF. Here the CDR3 DNA reads TGTGCCAGCAGTGAACTCGCGGAGACCCAGTACTTC.

This clonotype came up a few times. The chain is built from TRBV12-3 or TRBV12-4 and TRBJ2-2; 7 nucleotides match TRBD2. Losses at the gene ends were 5 bases for V and 4 bases for J; bases not matched to a gene: 7. The CDR3 totals 15 residues. The chain's CDR3 is CASSPRTSFTGELFF. In nucleotides, the CDR3 is TGTGCCAGCAGTCCCCGGACTAGTTTCACCGGGGAGCTGTTTTTT.

The gene calls are TRBV20-1 and TRBJ2-3, with D unresolved. The CDR3 consists of 15 residues. Germline CDR1 DFQATT, CDR2 SNEGSKA (reference sequence). Trimming removed 1 base at V and 1 base at J, with 12 bases between. CDR3 sequence reads: CSARVNSWGTDTQYF. The CDR3 nucleotides are TGCAGTGCTAGAGTTAACAGTTGGGGCACAGATACGCAGTATTTT.

In DNA form, the CDR3 reads TGCAGTGCTAGTCACAGGGTTGGGGTCTCCTACAATGAGCAGTTCTTC. Its protein is CSASHRVGVSYNEQFF. The gene calls are TRBV20-1 and TRBJ2-1; TRBD1 might be the D (6 bases). This CDR3 contains 16 residues. Germline CDR1 reads DFQATT; CDR2 reads SNEGSKA (reference sequence). V was clipped by 3 bases and J by 0 bases, with 15 bases between them.

V is TRBV19 and J is TRBJ1-4; 10 bases line up with TRBD1. The CDR3 length is 14 residues. The junction had 4 bases not matched to a gene; V was cut back by 6 bases and J by 6 bases. Germline CDR1 is LNHDA and CDR2 is SQIVND (reference sequence). CDR3 loop: CASRPTGGDEKLFF. CDR3 in DNA: TGTGCCAGTAGGCCGACAGGGGGCGATGAAAAACTGTTTTTT. Complete variable domain (other parts from reference TRBV19 and TRBJ1-4): DGGITQSPKYLFRKEGQNVTLSCEQNLNHDAMYWYRQDPGQGLRLIYYSQIVNDFQKGDIAEGYSVSREKKESFPLTVTSAQKNPTAFYLCASRPTGGDEKLFFGSGTQLSVL.

Comments on this clonotype: A much larger clone lies one base from this, so it may be a read error. The rearrangement uses TRBV7-2 and TRBJ2-1; D is unclear. CDR3 length equals 15 residues. Deletions cut 5 bases from V and 13 bases from J, with 24 bases between. The germline V gene encodes CDR1 SGHTA and CDR2 FQGNSA. Here the CDR3 reads CASSPMTQPAETQFF. CDR3 bases: TGTGCCAGCAGCCCGATGACTCAACCGGCAGAGACCCAGTTCTTC.

The table lists this clonotype with a few counts. The V and J genes are TRBV12-3 or TRBV12-4 and TRBJ2-5; possible D gene TRBD2, 6 bases. CDR3 length equals 14 residues. V was clipped by 8 bases and J by 4 bases, with 17 bases between them. CDR3 sequence (DNA): TGTGCCAGCGGACTAAACGGCATTATAGAGACCCAGTACTTC. This gives the protein CASGLNGIIETQYF.

The chain couples TRBV11-1 to TRBJ1-2; 7 bases map to TRBD1. CDR3 size: 15 residues. The V and J ends lost 0 bases and 4 bases, in that order; junction bases with no gene match: 5. The V gene's germline CDR1 is SGHAT and CDR2 FQDESV (reference sequence). CDR3 in DNA: TGTGCCAGCAGCTTAGCAGAGACAGGGAGCTATGGCTACACCTTC. Amino acid sequence: CASSLAETGSYGYTF.

The rearrangement joins TRBV29-1 to TRBJ2-3; no clear D gene. V was trimmed by 5 bases and J by 2 bases, leaving 11 bases between them. Germline V lookup: CDR1 SQVTM, CDR2 ANQGSEA. The CDR3 has 13 residues. CDR3 DNA: TGCAGCGTTCGTGGGCGTAACACAGATACGCAGTATTTT. Translated, it gives CSVRGRNTDTQYF.